The present T cell receptor (beta chain) was sequenced within a study of blood T cell repertoires in COVID-19. TCRdb's copy holds only in-frame clones and misses some; the assay was immunoSEQ multiplex PCR. The top ten hold roughly 2% of the sample, which has about 400,000 clones, 88% seen once. Everyone who took part was about 18 to 90 years old, and they came from 24 US areas. Participants' own reports of clinical history determined their cohort assignment. Trimming at V came to 2 bases and at J to 5 bases, leaving 2 bases not matched to a gene. The CDR3 is 13 amino acids. CDR1 MNHNY and CDR2 SVGAGI come from the germline V gene (reference sequence).

Sequencing was carried out using PBMCs or T cells enriched from blood (not recorded which). The clonotype was recovered from a middle-aged woman with acute COVID-19. This rearrangement joins TRBV6-6 to TRBJ1-1; 7 bases agree with TRBD1. The CDR3 nucleotides are TGTGCCAGCAGTTACCCAGGGGGAACTGAAGCTTTCTTT. It yields the protein CASSYPGGTEAFF.